The entry below describes one T cell receptor beta chain. CDR3 length equals 16 residues. V lost 0 bases, J lost 6 bases, and 12 bases lay in between. Germline assignment: CDR1 MNHEY and CDR2 SMNVEV (reference sequence). The data stem from a study of T cell changes during pregnancy in multiple sclerosis. The data were produced by immunoSEQ multiplex PCR, yet TCRdb's version contains in-frame clones alone and is incomplete. The sample has more than 50,000 clones; 90% to 95% are singletons. This sequence was found in a female donor with multiple sclerosis, enrolled in a pregnancy study. V usage is TRBV27 and J usage is TRBJ1-6; D not resolved. This specimen was peripheral blood, taken before pregnancy. The CDR3, as DNA: TGTGCCAGCAGTTTATCGTCCCAGGCGCCTAATTCACCCCTCCACTTT. It encodes CASSLSSQAPNSPLHF.